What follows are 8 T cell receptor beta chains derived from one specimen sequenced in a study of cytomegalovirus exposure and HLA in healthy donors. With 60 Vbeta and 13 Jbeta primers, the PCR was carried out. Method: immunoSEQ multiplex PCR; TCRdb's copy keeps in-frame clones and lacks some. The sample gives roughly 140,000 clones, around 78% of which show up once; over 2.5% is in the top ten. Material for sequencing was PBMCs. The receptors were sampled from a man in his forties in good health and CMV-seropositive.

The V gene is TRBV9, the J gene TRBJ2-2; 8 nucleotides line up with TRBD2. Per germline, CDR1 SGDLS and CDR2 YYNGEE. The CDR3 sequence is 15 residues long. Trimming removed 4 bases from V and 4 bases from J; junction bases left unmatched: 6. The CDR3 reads CASSFTAGVTGELFF. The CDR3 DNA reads TGTGCCAGCAGCTTCACAGCGGGAGTCACCGGGGAGCTGTTTTTT.

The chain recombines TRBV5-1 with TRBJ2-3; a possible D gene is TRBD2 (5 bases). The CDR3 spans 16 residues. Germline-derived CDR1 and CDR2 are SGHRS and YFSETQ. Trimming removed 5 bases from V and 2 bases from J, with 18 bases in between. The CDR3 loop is CASSQESGLYTDTQYF. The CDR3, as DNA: TGCGCCAGCAGTCAAGAGAGCGGACTTTACACAGATACGCAGTATTTT.

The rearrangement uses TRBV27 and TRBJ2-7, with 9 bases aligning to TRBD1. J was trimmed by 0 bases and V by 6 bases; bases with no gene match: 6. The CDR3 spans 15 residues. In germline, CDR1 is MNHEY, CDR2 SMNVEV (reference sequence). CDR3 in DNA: TGTGCCAGCAGCGTTCGGACAGGGGCCTCCTACGAGCAGTACTTC. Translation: CASSVRTGASYEQYF.

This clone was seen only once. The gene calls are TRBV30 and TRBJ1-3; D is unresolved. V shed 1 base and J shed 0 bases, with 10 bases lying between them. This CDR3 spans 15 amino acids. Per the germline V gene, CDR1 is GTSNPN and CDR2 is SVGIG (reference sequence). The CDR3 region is CAWSELAYSGNTIYF. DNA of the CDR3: TGTGCCTGGAGTGAACTCGCCTACTCTGGAAACACCATATATTTT.

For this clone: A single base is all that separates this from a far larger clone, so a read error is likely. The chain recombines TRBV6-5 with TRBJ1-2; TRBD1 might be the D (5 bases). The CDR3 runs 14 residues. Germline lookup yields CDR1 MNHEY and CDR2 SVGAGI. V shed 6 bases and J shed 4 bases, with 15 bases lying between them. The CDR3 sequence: CASSPGTNPYGYTF. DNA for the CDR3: TGTGCCAGCAGCCCGGGGACTAACCCCTATGGCTACACCTTC.

CDR3 coding DNA: TGCGCCAGCAGCACAACTAGCGGTACCTCCTACAATGAGCAGTTCTTC. It codes for CASSTTSGTSYNEQFF. The V call is TRBV5-1, the J call TRBJ2-1, with 8 bases fitting TRBD2. The CDR3 extends over 16 amino acids. V dropped 4 bases and J dropped 0; count of bases not matched to a gene: 6. Germline V CDR1 and CDR2: SGHRS, YFSETQ. Based on the CDR3 plus reference TRBV5-1 and TRBJ2-1, the full variable domain is KAGVTQTPRYLIKTRGQQVTLSCSPISGHRSVSWYQQTPGQGLQFLFEYFSETQRNKGNFPGRFSGRQFSNSRSEMNVSTLELGDSALYLCASSTTSGTSYNEQFFGPGTRLTVL.

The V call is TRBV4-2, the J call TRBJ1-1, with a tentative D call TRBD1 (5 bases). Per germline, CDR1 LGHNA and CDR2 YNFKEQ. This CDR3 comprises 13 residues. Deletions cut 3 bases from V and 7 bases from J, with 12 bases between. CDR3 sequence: CASSHGGSREAFF. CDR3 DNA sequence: TGTGCCAGCAGCCATGGGGGGTCCCGTGAAGCTTTCTTT.

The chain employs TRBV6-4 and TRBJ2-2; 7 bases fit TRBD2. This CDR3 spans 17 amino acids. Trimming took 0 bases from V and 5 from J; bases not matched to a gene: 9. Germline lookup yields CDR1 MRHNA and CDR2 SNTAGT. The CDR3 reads CASSDSAASGGTGELFF. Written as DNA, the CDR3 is TGTGCCAGCAGTGACTCAGCGGCTAGCGGAGGGACCGGGGAGCTGTTTTTT.